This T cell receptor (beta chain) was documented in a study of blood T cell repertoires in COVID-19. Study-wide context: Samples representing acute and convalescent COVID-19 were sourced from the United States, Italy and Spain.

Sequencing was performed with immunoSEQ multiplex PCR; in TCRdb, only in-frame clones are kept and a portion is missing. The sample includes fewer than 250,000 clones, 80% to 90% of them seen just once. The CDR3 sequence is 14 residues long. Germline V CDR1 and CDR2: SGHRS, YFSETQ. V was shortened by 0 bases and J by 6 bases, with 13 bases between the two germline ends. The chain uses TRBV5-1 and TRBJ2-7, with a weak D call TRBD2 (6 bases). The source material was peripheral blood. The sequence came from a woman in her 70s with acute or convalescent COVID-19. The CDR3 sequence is CASSLATGRSEQYF. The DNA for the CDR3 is TGCGCCAGCAGCTTGGCGACTGGGAGGTCCGAGCAGTACTTC.